This T cell receptor (beta chain) was obtained from a study of T cell responses to AZD1222 COVID-19 vaccine. General study findings and limits: Donor demographics were predominantly white British with a female majority; clonal diversity may be underestimated. Spike was spanned by vaccine-associated CD4 TCRs, with dominance at 160-218 and 743-854. It was only a handful of AZD1222 recipients who were seropositive at baseline.

This clone was seen just once. The antigen remains unidentified. The table came from immunoSEQ multiplex PCR; TCRdb's copy has only in-frame clones and leaves some out. The sample consists of under 80,000 clones, 88% of them appearing once. Germline-derived CDR1 and CDR2 are SNHLY and FYNNEI. CDR3 length: 16 amino acids. Unmatched junction bases numbered 12, after V lost 6 bases and J lost 6 bases. Specimen: peripheral blood, collected on day 0 of AZD1222 vaccination. The chain combines TRBV2 with TRBJ1-5; 9 nucleotides agree with TRBD1. The TCR comes from an adult in good health. CDR3 sequence reads: CASSGGTGLLVQPQHF. The CDR3, as DNA: TGTGCCAGCAGCGGCGGGACAGGGTTATTGGTTCAGCCCCAGCATTTT.